The 24 T cell receptor beta chains in this list originate from one sample, sequenced in a study of cytomegalovirus exposure and HLA in healthy donors (dated by TCRdb to 2015 to 2018). The method was the immunoSEQ multiplex PCR assay. For the multiplex PCR, a mixture combining 60 forward primers for TCR Vbeta segments and 13 reverse primers for TCR Jbeta segments was used. TCRdb obtained this table from immuneACCESS and retained in-frame rearrangements with V and J assigned. These tables miss some clones; where compared with another copy, unresolved V genes account for less than half of the shortfall, and the remainder is unexplained. The sample table records hundreds of thousands of clones; about 80% of these occur just once. Jointly, the top ten make up roughly 0.6% of the sample. The specimen was PBMCs. These receptors all come from a man between 18 and 29 years old in good health and CMV-seronegative.

This clone has only a few counts. The gene calls are TRBV27 and TRBJ1-4; 7 nucleotides match TRBD1. This CDR3 comprises 15 residues. Germline loops: CDR1 MNHEY, CDR2 SMNVEV (reference sequence). The trim removed 5 bases at V and 7 bases at J, leaving 10 bases unmatched. CDR3 sequence reads: CASSPIQTGSEKLFF. CDR3 nucleotide sequence: TGTGCCAGCAGTCCCATTCAGACAGGGAGTGAAAAACTGTTTTTT.

The sample holds one count of this clone. The chain is built from TRBV18 and TRBJ2-2; TRBD2 aligns across 13 bases. The V segment lost 0 bases and the J segment 7 bases; nucleotides outside the gene matches: 5. Germline-derived CDR1 and CDR2 are KGHSH and LQKENI. CDR3 length equals 17 residues. CDR3 DNA: TGTGCCAGCTCACCACCTGGACTAGCGGGAGTTAACGGGGAGCTGTTTTTT. Translated: CASSPPGLAGVNGELFF.

This chain connects TRBV9 to TRBJ2-6; 7 bases are a match to TRBD1. Germline CDR1 and CDR2: SGDLS and YYNGEE. The CDR3 loop spans 13 amino acids. V was clipped by 4 bases and J by 11 bases; unmatched bases: 6. This CDR3 is CASSTRDRYVLTF. In DNA form, the CDR3 reads TGTGCCAGCAGCACCCGGGACAGATACGTCCTGACTTTC.

The genes are TRBV18 and TRBJ1-1; 10 bases are a match to TRBD1. In germline, CDR1 is KGHSH, CDR2 LQKENI. Germline trimming cut 6 bases from V and 2 bases from J; bases unmatched to any gene: 3. This CDR3 is 14 amino acids long. Here the CDR3 reads CASSTGGLNTEAFF. CDR3 bases: TGTGCCAGCTCGACAGGGGGCCTAAACACTGAAGCTTTCTTT.

The chain uses TRBV30 and TRBJ2-1; D is undetermined. Germline CDR1 and CDR2: GTSNPN and SVGIG (reference sequence). This CDR3 has 13 residues. The V gene lost 1 base and the J gene lost 7 bases, with 11 bases spanning the gap. CDR3 protein: CAWSGYVMNEQFF. CDR3 in DNA: TGTGCCTGGAGTGGTTATGTAATGAATGAGCAGTTCTTC.

The chain uses TRBV18 and TRBJ1-3; no clear D. Trimming pared 6 bases from V and 2 bases from J, leaving 11 bases between. The CDR3 spans 14 residues. Germline CDR1 and CDR2: KGHSH and LQKENI. In DNA form, the CDR3 reads TGTGCCAGCTCGCCCGCGGCACCTGGAAACACCATATATTTT. Protein product: CASSPAAPGNTIYF.

The chain couples TRBV6-5 to TRBJ2-7; 7 bases match TRBD1. Unmatched junction bases numbered 3, after V lost 4 bases and J lost 0 bases. The CDR3 extends over 14 amino acids. CDR1 is MNHEY and CDR2 is SVGAGI in the germline V gene. CDR3 sequence (DNA): TGTGCCAGCAGTTCGGGACAGAGCTCCTACGAGCAGTACTTC. As protein: CASSSGQSSYEQYF.

V is TRBV30 and J is TRBJ2-3; a possible D gene is TRBD2 (5 bases). CDR1 is GTSNPN and CDR2 is SVGIG in the germline V gene (reference sequence). V lost 5 bases and J 2 bases, leaving 11 bases between the germline ends. The CDR3 consists of 13 residues. CDR3 in amino acids: CAWGGGFTDTQYF. Written as DNA, the CDR3 is TGTGCCTGGGGAGGCGGGTTCACAGATACGCAGTATTTT.

The genes are TRBV5-6 and TRBJ1-2; 9 nucleotides line up with TRBD1. Per germline, CDR1 SGHDT and CDR2 YYEEEE. Trimming took 5 bases from V and 1 from J; bases not matched to a gene: 6. The CDR3 totals 15 residues. CDR3: CASRVQGANNYGYTF. In nucleotides, the CDR3 is TGTGCCAGCAGGGTACAGGGGGCGAATAACTATGGCTACACCTTC.

V and J are TRBV5-4 and TRBJ1-1, with D perhaps matching TRBD1 (5 bases). V lost 0 bases, J lost 4 bases, and 10 bases lay in between. The CDR3 runs 14 residues. CDR1 SGHNT and CDR2 YYREEE come from the germline V gene (reference sequence). The CDR3 sequence: CASSLVGGSTEAFF. In nucleotides, the CDR3 is TGTGCCAGCAGCTTGGTCGGGGGGTCCACTGAAGCTTTCTTT.

CDR3 DNA sequence: TGTGCCACCAGCCAACAGGGTGCAACTAATGAAAAACTGTTTTTT. Protein: CATSQQGATNEKLFF. The chain links TRBV15 to TRBJ1-4, with D tentatively TRBD1 (6 bases). V lost 5 bases and J lost 0, with 10 bases in between. Germline V lookup: CDR1 LNHNV, CDR2 YYDKDF (reference sequence). The CDR3 extends over 15 amino acids.

A word on this clone: Sequence at one end of the junction differs from germline and may be a read error. The chain couples TRBV7-9 to TRBJ1-3; tentative D call: TRBD1 (5 bases). The CDR3 is 16 amino acids. CDR1 SEHNR and CDR2 FQNEAQ come from the germline V gene (reference sequence). The CDR3 sequence: CSSSLWGRSSGNTIYF. The DNA of the CDR3 is TGTTCCAGCAGCTTATGGGGCAGGAGCTCTGGAAACACCATATATTTT. The full variable domain, with the rest looked up from reference TRBV7-9 and TRBJ1-3, is DTGVSQNPRHKITKRGQNVTFRCDPISEHNRLYWYRQTLGQGPEFLTYFQNEAQLEKSRLLSDRFSAERPKGSFSTLEIQRTEQGDSAMYLCSSSLWGRSSGNTIYFGEGSWLTVV.

The rearrangement joins TRBV14 to TRBJ2-6; TRBD2 matches at 7 bases. This CDR3 region has 16 residues. The V and J ends lost 1 base and 4 bases, in that order; junction bases with no gene match: 4. CDR1 is SGHDN and CDR2 is FVKESK in the germline V gene. Here the CDR3 DNA reads TGTGCCAGCAGCCAAGGGGAGGGTCCCGGGGCCAACGTCCTGACTTTC. It is translated as CASSQGEGPGANVLTF.

V gene TRBV25-1 combines with J gene TRBJ2-1; 14 bases are shared with TRBD2. Germline V gene lookup returns CDR1 MGHDK and CDR2 SYGVNS. This CDR3 is built from 17 residues. The V gene end was trimmed by 1 base and the J gene end by 4 bases; junction bases not matched to a gene: 3. In DNA, the CDR3 is TGTGCCAGCAGTGAATGGGGACTAGCGGGAGTTTACAATGAGCAGTTCTTC. This translates into CASSEWGLAGVYNEQFF.

The chain has TRBV19 and TRBJ1-1; perhaps TRBD1 as D (5 bases). V lost 7 bases and J 4 bases, leaving 13 bases between the germline ends. Germline V gene sequence: CDR1 LNHDA, CDR2 SQIVND (reference sequence). CDR3 length: 13 amino acids. The CDR3 nucleotides are TGTGCCAGTATTAACCAGGGTGGCACTGAAGCTTTCTTT. This encodes CASINQGGTEAFF.

The chain recombines TRBV6-5 with TRBJ1-1, with 9 nucleotides matching TRBD1. In germline, CDR1 is MNHEY, CDR2 SVGAGI. The CDR3 contains 13 residues. Trimming at V came to 5 bases and at J to 7 bases, leaving 5 bases not matched to a gene. CDR3: CASSPGTGNEAFF. The CDR3 bases are TGTGCCAGCAGTCCCGGGACAGGGAATGAAGCTTTCTTT.

The rearrangement joins TRBV19 to TRBJ1-4, with a tentative D call TRBD1 (6 bases). The CDR3 has 15 amino acids. CDR1 LNHDA and CDR2 SQIVND come from the germline V gene (reference sequence). Trimming removed 7 bases from V and 0 bases from J, with 12 bases in between. CDR3 in amino acids: CASKLTGTTNEKLFF. The CDR3 DNA reads as TGTGCCAGTAAGCTGACAGGCACAACTAATGAAAAACTGTTTTTT.

The chain couples TRBV5-1 to TRBJ2-5; 8 positions match TRBD1. V lost 4 bases, J lost 3 bases, and 5 bases stayed unmatched. The V gene's germline CDR1 is SGHRS and CDR2 YFSETQ. The length of the CDR3 is 14 residues. CDR3: CASSLDRAEETQYF. For the CDR3, the DNA is TGCGCCAGCAGCCTGGACAGGGCCGAAGAGACCCAGTACTTC.

For the CDR3, the DNA is TGTGCCAGCAGTTACTCCGGGAACCCCTTCGTCCACGAGCAGTACTTC. This translates into CASSYSGNPFVHEQYF. The chain links TRBV6-5 to TRBJ2-7; weak D call: TRBD2 (5 bases). Deletions cut 0 bases from V and 5 bases from J, with 17 bases between. The length of the CDR3 is 16 residues. Germline-derived CDR1 and CDR2 are MNHEY and SVGAGI.

V and J are TRBV9 and TRBJ2-3; possible D gene TRBD2, 5 bases. This CDR3 has 14 amino acids. CDR1 and CDR2 from the germline V gene are SGDLS and YYNGEE. Trimming took off 0 bases at V and 5 bases at J, with 10 bases between the two ends. The CDR3 DNA reads as TGTGCCAGCAGCGTAGAAAGCCGGGGAGATACGCAGTATTTT. Its translation is CASSVESRGDTQYF.

V gene TRBV10-1 combines with J gene TRBJ2-3; TRBD2 matches at 8 bases. J gave up 2 bases and V 6 bases, and 10 bases lay outside the gene matches. The CDR3 has 16 amino acids. In germline, CDR1 is WNHNN, CDR2 SYGVQD (reference sequence). CDR3 sequence reads: CASSASGSSTTDTQYF. DNA of the CDR3: TGCGCCAGCAGCGCTAGCGGGTCCAGCACCACAGATACGCAGTATTTT.

This clone came up a few times. The rearrangement uses TRBV11-1 and TRBJ2-7, with D possibly matching TRBD2 (5 bases). Per the germline V gene, CDR1 is SGHAT and CDR2 is FQDESV (reference sequence). The CDR3 is made up of 15 amino acids. The V end was cut by 5 bases, the J end by 1 base, with 15 bases between. As DNA, the CDR3 is TGTGCCAGCAGCCGGGGTCCTGAACCTTCCTACGAGCAGTACTTC. Translated: CASSRGPEPSYEQYF.

The chain employs TRBV19 and TRBJ2-2, with D perhaps TRBD1 (6 bases). The CDR3 runs to 15 residues. The germline CDR1 and CDR2 sequences are LNHDA and SQIVND (reference sequence). The V gene lost 4 bases and the J gene lost 6 bases, with 15 bases spanning the gap. The CDR3 loop is CASSTRTARAGELFF. The CDR3 DNA reads TGTGCCAGTAGTACCAGGACAGCCCGCGCCGGGGAGCTGTTTTTT.

The V and J genes are TRBV28 and TRBJ1-2; the D is unclear. From germline, CDR1 is MDHEN and CDR2 SYDVKM. V lost 6 bases, J lost 5 bases, and 4 bases lay in between. The CDR3 runs 10 residues. The CDR3 here is CASRSYGYTF. CDR3 sequence (DNA): TGTGCCAGCAGATCTTATGGCTACACCTTC.